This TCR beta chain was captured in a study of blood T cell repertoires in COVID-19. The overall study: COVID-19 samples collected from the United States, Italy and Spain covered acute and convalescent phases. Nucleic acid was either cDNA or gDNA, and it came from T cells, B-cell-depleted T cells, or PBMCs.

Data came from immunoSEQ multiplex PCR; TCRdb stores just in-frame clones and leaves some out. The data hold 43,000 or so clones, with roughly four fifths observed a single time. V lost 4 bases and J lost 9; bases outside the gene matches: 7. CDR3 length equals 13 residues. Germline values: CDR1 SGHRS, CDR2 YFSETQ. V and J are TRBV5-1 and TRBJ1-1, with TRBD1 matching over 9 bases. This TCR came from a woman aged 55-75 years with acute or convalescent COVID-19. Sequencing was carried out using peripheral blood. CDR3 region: CASSVRDREKAFF. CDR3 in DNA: TGCGCCAGCAGCGTCCGGGACAGGGAAAAAGCTTTCTTT.